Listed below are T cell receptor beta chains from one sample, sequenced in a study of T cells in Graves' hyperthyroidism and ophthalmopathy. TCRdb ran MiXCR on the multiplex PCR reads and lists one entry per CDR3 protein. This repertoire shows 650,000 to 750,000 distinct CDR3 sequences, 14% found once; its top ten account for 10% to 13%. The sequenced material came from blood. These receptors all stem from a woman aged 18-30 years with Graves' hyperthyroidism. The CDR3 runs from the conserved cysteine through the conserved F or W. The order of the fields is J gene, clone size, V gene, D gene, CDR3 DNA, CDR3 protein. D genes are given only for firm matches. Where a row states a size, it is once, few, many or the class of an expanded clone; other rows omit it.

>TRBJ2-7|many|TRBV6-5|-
TGTGCCAGCAGTTACTCGGGCCACTACGAGCAGTACTTC
CASSYSGHYEQYF
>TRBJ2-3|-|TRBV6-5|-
TGTGCCAGCAGTTACGGCGGTGCTTCAGAAGATACGCAGTATTTT
CASSYGGASEDTQYF
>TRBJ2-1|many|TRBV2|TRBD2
TGTGCCAGCAGATCTATAGCGGGAGGGCCAGGCAATGAGCAGTTCTTC
CASRSIAGGPGNEQFF
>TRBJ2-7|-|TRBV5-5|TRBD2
TGTGCCAGCTGTGCTAGCGGAAGCTCCTACGAGCAGTACTTC
CASCASGSSYEQYF
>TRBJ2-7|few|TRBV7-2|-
TGTGCCAGCAGCTTTGGGGACCCCCCCTACGAGCAGTACTTC
CASSFGDPPYEQYF
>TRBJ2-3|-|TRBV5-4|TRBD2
TGTGCCAGCAGCGAACAAATACTAGCGGGGGGGACAGATACGCAGTATTTT
CASSEQILAGGTDTQYF
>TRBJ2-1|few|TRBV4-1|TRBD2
TGCGCCAGCAGCCTTTTACTAGCGGGAGCTATATCAGGATCGGTCAATGAGCAGTTCTTC
CASSLLLAGAISGSVNEQFF
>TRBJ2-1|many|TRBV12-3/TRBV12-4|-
TGTGCCAGCAGGAGAGGGACTCCAAGAGATGAGCAGTTCTTC
CASRRGTPRDEQFF
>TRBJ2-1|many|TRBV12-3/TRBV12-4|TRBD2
TGTGCCAGCACCCAACCAACTAGCGGGGGCTACAATGAGCAGTTCTTC
CASTQPTSGGYNEQFF
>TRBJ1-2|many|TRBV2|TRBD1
TGTGCCAGCAGTGATCAGGGGGCGTTTTATGGCTACACCTTC
CASSDQGAFYGYTF
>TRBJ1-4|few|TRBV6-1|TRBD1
TGTGCCAGCAGGGGGGTCGACAGGGGCAATGAAAAACTGTTTTTT
CASRGVDRGNEKLFF
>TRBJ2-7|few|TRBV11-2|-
TGTGCCAGCAGCTGGCCGTCCTCCTACGAGCAGTACTTC
CASSWPSSYEQYF
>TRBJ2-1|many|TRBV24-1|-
TGTGCCACCAGTGATATGCCCAGGAGCTCCTACAATGAGCAGTTCTTC
CATSDMPRSSYNEQFF
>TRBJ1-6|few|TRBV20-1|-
TGCAGTGCTAGTCGAGGACGGTCTAATTCACCCCTCCACTTT
CSASRGRSNSPLHF
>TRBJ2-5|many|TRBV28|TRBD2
TGTGCCAGCAGTCCCGGACTAGCGGGAGTTCGGCAAGAGACCCAGTACTTC
CASSPGLAGVRQETQYF
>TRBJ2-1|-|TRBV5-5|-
TGTGCCAGCAGCTCCGATGAGGGGAACAATGAGCAGTTCTTC
CASSSDEGNNEQFF
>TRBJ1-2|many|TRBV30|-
TGTGCCTGGAGTGTAGGCAGTGGCTACACCTTC
CAWSVGSGYTF
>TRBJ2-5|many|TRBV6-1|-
TGTGCCAGCAACCCCGTCTGGGAGACCCAGTACTTC
CASNPVWETQYF
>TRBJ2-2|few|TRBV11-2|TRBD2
TGTGCCAGCAGCTTAGATCGGGGGACTAGCGGGAGGCCAAGCTCAGAAACCGGGGAGCTGTTTTTT
CASSLDRGTSGRPSSETGELFF
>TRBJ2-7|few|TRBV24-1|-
TGTGCCACCAGTGAGGGGTTCGAGCAGTACTTC
CATSEGFEQYF
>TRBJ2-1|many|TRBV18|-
TGTGCCAGCTCACCAGACGACAGCTACAATGAGCAGTTCTTC
CASSPDDSYNEQFF
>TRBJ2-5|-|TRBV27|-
TGTGCCAGCAGTTTATATCCAGGGGGGTACCAAGAGACCCAGTACTTC
CASSLYPGGYQETQYF
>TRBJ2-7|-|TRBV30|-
TGTGCCTGGGCGGGACCCCTGGAGCAGTACTTC
CAWAGPLEQYF
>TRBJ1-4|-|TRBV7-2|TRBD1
TGTGCCAGCAGCTCCGGGACAGTCTCGTTTGGTGAAAAACTGTTTTTT
CASSSGTVSFGEKLFF
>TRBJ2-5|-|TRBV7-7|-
TGTGCCAGCAGCCGGGGGGCAGCGAGAGGAGAGACCCAGTACTTC
CASSRGAARGETQYF
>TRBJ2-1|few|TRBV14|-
TGTGCCAGCAGCCAAGATGGGGCGGCCGCCCCCTTTTACAATGAGCAGTTCTTC
CASSQDGAAAPFYNEQFF
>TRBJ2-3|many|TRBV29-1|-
TGCAGCTCTGGCAGGGATAGCACAGATACGCAGTATTTT
CSSGRDSTDTQYF
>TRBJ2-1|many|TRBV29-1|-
TGCAGCGTTGTTTCCGCCAATGAGCAGTTCTTC
CSVVSANEQFF
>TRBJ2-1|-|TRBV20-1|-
TGCAGTGCTAGGGGTCCATCCAGCTCCTACAATGAGCAGTTCTTC
CSARGPSSSYNEQFF
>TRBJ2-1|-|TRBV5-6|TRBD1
TGTGCCAGCAGCCCAGTGACAGGGGAAGGGTACAATGAGCAGTTCTTC
CASSPVTGEGYNEQFF
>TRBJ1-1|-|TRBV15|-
TGTGCCACCAGCAGAGATGAAGACACTGAAGCTTTCTTT
CATSRDEDTEAFF
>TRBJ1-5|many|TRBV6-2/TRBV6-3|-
TGTGCCAGCGCGAGGGCTAATCAGCCCCAGCATTTT
CASARANQPQHF
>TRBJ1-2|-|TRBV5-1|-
TGCGCCAGCAGTGAGGGACGGCCCCGCGGCTACACCTTC
CASSEGRPRGYTF
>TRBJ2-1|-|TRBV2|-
TGTGCCAGCAGTGAACAGGGTGCAAGGTTCTTC
CASSEQGARFF
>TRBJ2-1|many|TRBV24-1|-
TGTGCCACCAGTGATTTTGGGGTACTAGGTGGGTACAATGAGCAGTTCTTC
CATSDFGVLGGYNEQFF
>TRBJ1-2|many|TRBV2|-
TGTGCCAGCGGACGGCCTTCTGGGGCCTATGGCTACACCTTC
CASGRPSGAYGYTF
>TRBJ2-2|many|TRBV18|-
TGTGCCAGCTGTGGATCTCGCACCGGGGAGCTGTTTTTT
CASCGSRTGELFF
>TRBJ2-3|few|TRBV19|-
TGTGCCAGTAGTGGGACACAGGATAGCACAGATACGCAGTATTTT
CASSGTQDSTDTQYF
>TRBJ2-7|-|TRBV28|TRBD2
TGTGCCAGCCGAATGGGGGGGACCGCTTCTGAGCAGTACTTC
CASRMGGTASEQYF
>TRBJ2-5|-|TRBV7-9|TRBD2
TGTGCCAGCAGCTTCCAGAGCGGGAGAGGGGTTAGAGAGACCCAGTACTTC
CASSFQSGRGVRETQYF
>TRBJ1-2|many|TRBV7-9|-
TGTGCCAGCAGCCTAGATAATGGCTACACCTTC
CASSLDNGYTF
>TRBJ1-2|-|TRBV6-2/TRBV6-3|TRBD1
TGTGCCAGCAGTTACTCCGGGACAGGGGGCGACGGCTACACCTTC
CASSYSGTGGDGYTF
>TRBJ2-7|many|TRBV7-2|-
TGTGCCAGCAGCTTAAATTCCCGGGGAGAGCAGTACTTC
CASSLNSRGEQYF
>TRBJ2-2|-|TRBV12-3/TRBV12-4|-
TGTGCCACTTCCTACATCGGGGGCACCGGGGAGCTGTTTTTT
CATSYIGGTGELFF
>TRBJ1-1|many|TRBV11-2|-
TGTGCCAGCAGCTTAGACACAGGGTCAGAAGCTTTCTTT
CASSLDTGSEAFF
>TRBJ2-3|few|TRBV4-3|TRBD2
TGCGCCAGCAGCCAACATTTGTCGGGGACTAGGCCCACAGATACGCAGTATTTT
CASSQHLSGTRPTDTQYF
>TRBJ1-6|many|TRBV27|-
TGTGCCAGCAGTTTATCGGTGGGGGATGTTATTGGTTCACCCCTCCACTTT
CASSLSVGDVIGSPLHF
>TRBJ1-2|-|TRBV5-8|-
TGTGCCAGCAGCTTGTGGAGGACGGTCGTACTATACACCTTC
CASSLWRTVVLYTF
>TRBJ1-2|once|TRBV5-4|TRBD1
TGTGCCAGCAGCGAGGGGACAGGGGGAAACACCTTC
CASSEGTGGNTF
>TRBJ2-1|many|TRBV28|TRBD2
TGTGCCAGCAGTCCTATCCTTCTCGGGGGGTTAGCGGGAGACAATGAGCAGTTCTTC
CASSPILLGGLAGDNEQFF
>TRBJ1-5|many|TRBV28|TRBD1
TGTGCCAGCAGTTTCAGGGGGACACTCAATCAGCCCCAGCATTTT
CASSFRGTLNQPQHF